Listed below are T cell receptor beta chains from one sample, sequenced in a study of robustness of blood B and T cell sequencing. TCRdb passed the PCR reads through MiXCR, listing each CDR3 protein once. The table has some 3,600 distinct CDR3 sequences, roughly 50% seen once. Sequenced material: peripheral blood. The receptor set was obtained from a human donor in good health. The CDR3 runs from the conserved cysteine through the conserved F or W. Each record gives: V gene, clone size, J gene, D gene, CDR3 DNA, CDR3 protein. A D gene is named only where the DNA matches it firmly. Clone size appears in some rows only: once, few, many, or a class for an expanded clone.

v_call: TRBV5-1; clone_size: NA; j_call: TRBJ1-3; d_call: NA; cdr3_nt: TGCGCCAGCAGCGTCGGGGGCTCTGGAAACACCATATATTTT; cdr3_aa: CASSVGGSGNTIYF
v_call: TRBV29-1; clone_size: NA; j_call: TRBJ2-3; d_call: NA; cdr3_nt: TGCAGCGTTGTTATGGTAGGGTCAGATACGCAGTATTTT; cdr3_aa: CSVVMVGSDTQYF
v_call: TRBV5-1; clone_size: NA; j_call: TRBJ2-7; d_call: NA; cdr3_nt: TGCGCCAGCAGAACGACCGGGACAACCTACGAGCAGTACTTC; cdr3_aa: CASRTTGTTYEQYF
v_call: TRBV3-1; clone_size: NA; j_call: TRBJ2-3; d_call: NA; cdr3_nt: TGTGCCAGCAGCCAAGTCCCCGATACGCAGTATTTT; cdr3_aa: CASSQVPDTQYF
v_call: TRBV3-1; clone_size: once; j_call: TRBJ1-1; d_call: TRBD1; cdr3_nt: TGTGCCAGCAGCCAAGCGGGCAACAGGGGCACTGAAGCTTTCTTT; cdr3_aa: CASSQAGNRGTEAFF
v_call: TRBV7-2; clone_size: NA; j_call: TRBJ1-3; d_call: NA; cdr3_nt: TGTGCCAGCAGACCCGGGGGGATAAACGGAAACACCATATATTTT; cdr3_aa: CASRPGGINGNTIYF
v_call: TRBV2; clone_size: few; j_call: TRBJ2-7; d_call: NA; cdr3_nt: TGTGCCAGCAGAGATTGGGGGGTCTACGAGCAGTACTTC; cdr3_aa: CASRDWGVYEQYF
v_call: TRBV6-4; clone_size: few; j_call: TRBJ2-1; d_call: TRBD2; cdr3_nt: TGTGCCAGCAGTGCACTAGCGGGGGGTATGAATGAGCAGTTCTTC; cdr3_aa: CASSALAGGMNEQFF
v_call: TRBV29-1; clone_size: NA; j_call: TRBJ1-1; d_call: TRBD1; cdr3_nt: TGCAGCGTTTTCAGGACAGGGGGGAGTCTGGACACTGAAGCTTTCTTT; cdr3_aa: CSVFRTGGSLDTEAFF
v_call: TRBV4-2; clone_size: NA; j_call: TRBJ2-1; d_call: TRBD2; cdr3_nt: TGTGCCAGCAGCCAAGATACCGGGGGGGCAAATGAGCAGTTCTTC; cdr3_aa: CASSQDTGGANEQFF
v_call: TRBV20-1; clone_size: NA; j_call: TRBJ1-1; d_call: NA; cdr3_nt: TGCAGTGCTACCTGGAGGGGCACTGAAGCTTTCTTT; cdr3_aa: CSATWRGTEAFF
v_call: TRBV6-5; clone_size: NA; j_call: TRBJ1-1; d_call: NA; cdr3_nt: TGTGCCAGCAGGACCGGACGGCAGAACACTGAAGCTTTCTTT; cdr3_aa: CASRTGRQNTEAFF
v_call: TRBV6-5; clone_size: NA; j_call: TRBJ1-6; d_call: NA; cdr3_nt: TGTGCCAGCAGTTACTCGTCACCGAACCTATCCTATAATTCACCCCTCCACTTT; cdr3_aa: CASSYSSPNLSYNSPLHF
v_call: TRBV11-1; clone_size: NA; j_call: TRBJ2-2; d_call: NA; cdr3_nt: TGTGCCAGCAGCGGAACGGACGCGAACACCGGGGAGCTGTTTTTT; cdr3_aa: CASSGTDANTGELFF
v_call: TRBV6-1; clone_size: NA; j_call: TRBJ1-2; d_call: NA; cdr3_nt: TGTGCCAGCAGCCCCCAGGTAGTCCGCCTCTATGGCTACACCTTC; cdr3_aa: CASSPQVVRLYGYTF
v_call: TRBV10-3; clone_size: NA; j_call: TRBJ2-6; d_call: NA; cdr3_nt: TGTGCCATCAGTGTCGCAAGCTCTGGGGCCAACGTCCTGACTTTC; cdr3_aa: CAISVASSGANVLTF
v_call: TRBV20-1; clone_size: few; j_call: TRBJ1-1; d_call: NA; cdr3_nt: TGCAGTGCTAGAGATCCCGGTCAGTACACTGAAGCTTTCTTT; cdr3_aa: CSARDPGQYTEAFF